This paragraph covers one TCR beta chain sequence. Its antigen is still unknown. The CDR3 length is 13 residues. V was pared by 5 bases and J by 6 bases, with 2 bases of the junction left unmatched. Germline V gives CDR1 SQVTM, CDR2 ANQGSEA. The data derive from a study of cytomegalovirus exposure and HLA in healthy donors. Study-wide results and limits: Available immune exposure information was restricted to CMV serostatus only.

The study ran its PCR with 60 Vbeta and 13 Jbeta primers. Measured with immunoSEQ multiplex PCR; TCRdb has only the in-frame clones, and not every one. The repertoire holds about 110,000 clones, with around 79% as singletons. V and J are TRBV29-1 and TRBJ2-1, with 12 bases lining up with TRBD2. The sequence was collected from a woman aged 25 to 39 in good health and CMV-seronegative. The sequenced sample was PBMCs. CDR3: CSVKTSGGNEQFF. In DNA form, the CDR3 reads TGCAGCGTTAAGACTAGCGGGGGCAATGAGCAGTTCTTC.